One and the same sample provided the 29 T cell receptor beta chains below, sequenced in a study of tumor and adjacent non-tumor tissue in lung cancer. The template was RNA from unsorted bulk tissue. TCRbeta libraries were built with three rounds of nested PCR, modified from ARM-PCR. TCRdb called the multiplex PCR reads again in MiXCR, with one record for every CDR3 protein. The sample consists of about 200,000 distinct CDR3 sequences, over 55% of them appearing once. The sample was lung tumor tissue. Receptor source: a man in his sixties with non-small cell lung cancer.

This clonotype was counted only a few times. The V and J genes are TRBV6-6 and TRBJ1-2; possibly TRBD1 for D (6 bases). The V end lost 5 bases, the J end lost 8 bases, and 15 bases lay between the germline ends. Germline V gene data show CDR1 as MNHNY and CDR2 as SVGAGI (reference sequence). The CDR3 contains 13 residues. The CDR3 sequence is CASSVLGAGGYTF. As DNA, the CDR3 is TGTGCCAGCAGTGTCCTGGGGGCGGGGGGCTACACCTTC.

In regard to this clonotype: The junction and the germline gene differ at one end; a read error may be behind it. The chain couples TRBV5-1 to TRBJ2-1, with D tentatively TRBD2 (7 bases). Looked up from germline, CDR1 is SGHRS and CDR2 is YFSETQ. The CDR3 has 15 residues. The CDR3 spells CASGAYAGANNEHFF. CDR3 DNA sequence: TGCGCCAGCGGGGCCTATGCGGGGGCCAACAATGAGCACTTCTTC.

This clonotype came up once. Relative to the germline gene, one junction end is altered; a read error may explain this. CDR3 in DNA: TGTGCCAGTAGTTTATTAGGGCTGGAGCAGTTCTTC. Its translation: CASSLLGLEQFF. This chain connects TRBV28 to TRBJ2-1; D is undetermined. The germline V gene encodes CDR1 MDHEN and CDR2 SYDVKM. This CDR3 contains 12 residues.

Points on this clonotype: A junction boundary mismatches the germline segment, possibly from a read error. This sequence joins TRBV12-5 and TRBJ2-3; TRBD2 aligns across 7 bases. The CDR3 covers 16 residues. CDR1 and CDR2 (germline): LGHNT, FRNRAP. The CDR3 is CVSGAPFAGDSDTQYF. The CDR3 nucleotides read TGTGTTAGTGGGGCCCCTTTTGCGGGAGATAGTGATACGCAGTATTTT.

The rearrangement joins TRBV29-1 to TRBJ2-7; D uncertain. V was cut by 4 bases and J by 6 bases, with 10 bases left in between. Germline values: CDR1 SQVTM, CDR2 ANQGSEA. The CDR3 totals 11 residues. The CDR3 is CSVGSPCEQYV. CDR3 bases: TGCAGCGTTGGGTCTCCCTGCGAGCAGTACGTC.

With regard to this clonotype: This could be a read error, since a much larger clone is one nucleotide away. Since no conserved phenylalanine or tryptophan closes the CDR3, a read error is the likely cause. The chain joins TRBV5-4 to TRBJ1-2; D call uncertain. V lost 2 bases and J lost 5, with 7 bases in between. The length of the CDR3 is 12 residues. Germline V gene sequence: CDR1 SGHNT, CDR2 YYREEE (reference sequence). The CDR3 coding sequence is TGTGCCAGCAGCTTTCTGGGTTATGGCTACACCTTA. Translated, it gives CASSFLGYGYTL.

V is TRBV20-1 and J is TRBJ1-1; D is ambiguous. Trimming removed 3 bases at V and 7 bases at J, with 24 bases between. CDR1 is DFQATT and CDR2 is SNEGSKA in the germline V gene (reference sequence). The CDR3 has 16 amino acids. This CDR3 is CSARGLGGILASEAFF. The CDR3, as DNA: TGCAGTGCTAGGGGTTTAGGCGGGATCCTCGCGAGTGAAGCTTTCTTT.

The CDR3 DNA is TGCGCCAGCAGCGCCCCGGACAGGGGCACTGAAGCTTTCTTT. It specifies CASSAPDRGTEAFF. The gene calls are TRBV5-1 and TRBJ1-1; 9 bases match TRBD1. CDR3 length: 14 residues. CDR1 and CDR2 (germline): SGHRS, YFSETQ. Trimming took 4 bases from V and 4 from J; bases not matched to a gene: 5.

The chain combines TRBV11-3 with TRBJ2-3; a possible D gene is TRBD2 (6 bases). The CDR3 sequence is 14 residues long. The germline V gene has CDR1 SGHNT and CDR2 YENEEA. V was cut by 5 bases and J by 12 bases, with 21 bases left in between. CDR3: CASSPPTRPDNQYF. As DNA, the CDR3 is TGTGCCAGCAGCCCCCCGACTAGGCCCGATAATCAGTATTTT.

As concerns this clonotype: Lacking the conserved final phenylalanine or tryptophan, this CDR3 likely reflects a read error. The chain couples TRBV4-3 to TRBJ1-2, with 8 bases aligning to TRBD1. This CDR3 is 15 amino acids long. In germline, CDR1 is LGHNA, CDR2 YSLEER. Here the CDR3 reads CASSQEKAGGGGYTY. In nucleotides, the CDR3 is TGCGCCAGTAGCCAAGAGAAGGCAGGGGGCGGGGGCTACACCTAC.

The V and J genes are TRBV28 and TRBJ1-1, with a possible D match to TRBD1 (5 bases). V was pared by 11 bases and J by 3 bases, with 22 bases between. The CDR3 totals 15 residues. From germline, CDR1 is MDHEN and CDR2 SYDVKM. CDR3 sequence (DNA): TGTGCCGGCCAAGAGAGCCCCAAGGGGTACACTGAAGCTTTCTTT. This encodes CAGQESPKGYTEAFF.

J is TRBJ2-1 and V is TRBV2, with 9 nucleotides matching TRBD2. The closer fit of TRBJ2-7 to the DNA end suggests the J call may be wrong. Per the germline V gene, CDR1 is SNHLY and CDR2 is FYNNEI. The CDR3 runs to 15 residues. The CDR3 DNA reads as TGTGCCAGCGATGGCGGGGGGGCGACGTCCAATGAGCAGTACTTC. It codes for CASDGGGATSNEQYF.

The chain has TRBV28 and TRBJ2-3; weak D call: TRBD2 (6 bases). The CDR3 sequence is 15 residues long. CDR1 and CDR2 (germline): MDHEN, SYDVKM. V shed 10 bases and J shed 2 bases, with 19 bases lying between them. CDR3 nucleotides: TGTGCCAACAGCGATGCGGGACCTTTCACAGATACGCAGTATTTT. The encoded protein is CANSDAGPFTDTQYF.

This clonotype was seen a handful of times. The chain combines TRBV28 with TRBJ2-7; D is undetermined. The V end lost 8 bases, the J end lost 3 bases, and 8 bases lay between the germline ends. CDR3 length: 11 amino acids. Germline loops: CDR1 MDHEN, CDR2 SYDVKM. CDR3 in amino acids: CASAQFYEQYF. The CDR3, as DNA: TGTGCCAGCGCTCAATTCTACGAGCAGTACTTC.

Remarks on this clonotype: The conserved final phenylalanine or tryptophan is absent from the CDR3, which likely points to a read error. The limits of the CDR3 on the DNA are not certain, so only TCRdb's listed CDR3 is given. J is TRBJ2-2 and V is TRBV10-2. CDR1 WSHSY and CDR2 SAAADI come from the germline V gene. The CDR3 comprises 12 residues, both ends counted. The CDR3 loop reads CASNEFSGEPFL.

This clonotype was detected ten times or more. The rearrangement uses TRBV12-3 or TRBV12-4 and TRBJ2-3, with TRBD2 as a possible D gene (5 bases). The CDR3 covers 16 residues. V lost 6 bases and J 2 bases, leaving 18 bases between the germline ends. As DNA, the CDR3 is TGTGCCAGCAGCCCCCCCCGGGGTAGGATCACAGATACGCAGTATTTT. This encodes CASSPPRGRITDTQYF.

This clonotype has a single count. Its ends do not fully match the called genes, so a read error is possible. J is TRBJ2-3 and V is TRBV6-1, with 7 bases fitting TRBD2. Per germline, CDR1 MNHNS and CDR2 SASEGT. The CDR3 sequence is 15 residues long. CDR3 bases: TGTGCCTGCAGGCCAGGTGACGGGAGGACAGATACGCAGTATTTT. Translation: CACRPGDGRTDTQYF.

About this clonotype itself: A single base separates this from a much larger clone, so it may be a read error. This chain uses TRBV6-5 with TRBJ1-5; a weak D match, TRBD1 (6 bases). This CDR3 comprises 15 residues. Germline V gene lookup returns CDR1 MNHEY and CDR2 SVGAGI. Here the CDR3 DNA reads TGTGCCAGCAAACCTCGCAGGGGCTACAATCAGTCCCAGCATTTT. This sequence encodes CASKPRRGYNQSQHF.

Comment on this clonotype: A read error may account for a junction end that differs from germline. V gene TRBV20-1 combines with J gene TRBJ2-7, with D hard to call. This CDR3 comprises 13 residues. CDR1 DFQATT and CDR2 SNEGSKA come from the germline V gene (reference sequence). The CDR3 nucleotides read TGCTGTGCTAAGTCTGTGACTTGGGGTGAGCAGTACTTC. Translating it yields CCAKSVTWGEQYF.

This clonotype was observed many times. The chain uses TRBV29-1 and TRBJ2-7; D is unclear. CDR1 is SQVTM and CDR2 is ANQGSEA in the germline V gene. This CDR3 is built from 12 residues. V was cut by 5 bases and J by 2 bases, with 10 bases left in between. The CDR3 is CSVCDSTYEQYF. Here the CDR3 DNA reads TGCAGCGTTTGCGACTCCACCTACGAGCAGTACTTC.

For this clonotype: A single base separates this from a much larger clone, so it may be a read error. The chain uses TRBV12-3 or TRBV12-4 and TRBJ1-2; D remains ambiguous. This CDR3 has 13 residues. The CDR3 DNA follows: TGTACCAGCAGTTTAGTCCGAGGCTATGGCTACACCTTC. This sequence encodes CTSSLVRGYGYTF.

Comment on this clonotype: A read error may account for a junction end that differs from germline. The chain recombines TRBV11-3 with TRBJ1-1; the D gene is possibly TRBD1 (5 bases). CDR1 SGHNT and CDR2 YENEEA come from the germline V gene. The CDR3 runs 12 residues. CDR3 sequence (DNA): TGTGCCAGTAGCTCAGTTCAGGGAGAAGCTTTCTTT. Its translation: CASSSVQGEAFF.

The chain has TRBV4-2 and TRBJ2-5; 7 nucleotides line up with TRBD2. Per the germline V gene, CDR1 is LGHNA and CDR2 is YNFKEQ. The CDR3 runs to 14 residues. V shed 2 bases and J 4 bases; nucleotides not matched to a gene: 4. CDR3 residues: CASSQSWGGETQYF. CDR3 nucleotides: TGTGCCAGCAGCCAATCCTGGGGGGGAGAGACCCAGTACTTC.

The sample holds many counts of this clonotype. The chain links TRBV20-1 to TRBJ2-1; no clear D gene. CDR3 length: 11 residues. Trimming pared 5 bases from V and 16 bases from J, leaving 18 bases between. Germline CDR1 and CDR2: DFQATT and SNEGSKA (reference sequence). In DNA form, the CDR3 reads TGCAGTGCTCAGGACCAGTATGTTCTCTTCTTC. This codes for CSAQDQYVLFF.

For this clonotype: Mismatch with germline at one junction end may stem from a read error. The chain links TRBV28 to TRBJ1-1; D gene ambiguous. Looked up from germline, CDR1 is MDHEN and CDR2 is SYDVKM. The CDR3 extends over 15 amino acids. CDR3 in DNA: TGTGCCAGCAGTTTCGCCTCTAGGGTGAACTCTGAAGCTGTCTTT. It codes for CASSFASRVNSEAVF.

V and J are TRBV6-2 or TRBV6-3 and TRBJ2-5, with D possibly matching TRBD2 (5 bases). Trimming took 1 base from V and 5 from J, leaving 17 bases between them. This CDR3 is 16 amino acids long. The germline V gene has CDR1 MNHEY and CDR2 SVGEGT. The DNA for the CDR3 is TGTGCCAGCAGTTACTACCCGGGAAGTTCGGTGGAGACCCAGTACTTC. Translation: CASSYYPGSSVETQYF.

Points on this clonotype: One junction end disagrees with the germline gene, perhaps due to a read error. The chain carries TRBV5-4 and TRBJ2-6; possible D gene TRBD2, 6 bases. In germline, CDR1 is SGHNT, CDR2 YYREEE (reference sequence). This CDR3 has 15 residues. DNA for the CDR3: TGTACCAGCAGAGGGGACTTCCCTGGGGCCAACGTTCTGACTTTC. It translates to CTSRGDFPGANVLTF.

The V call is TRBV4-3, the J call TRBJ1-3, with D unresolved. Germline lookup yields CDR1 LGHNA and CDR2 YSLEER. This CDR3 spans 16 amino acids. V lost 7 bases to trimming and J lost 0 bases, with 16 bases between them. CDR3: CASIDRTCASGNTIYF. DNA of the CDR3: TGCGCCAGCATCGACCGGACGTGTGCCTCTGGAAACACCATATATTTT.

A remark on this clonotype: This could be a read error, since a much larger clone is one nucleotide away. The CDR3 sequence is CASSQDTGSGEDYGYTF. The CDR3 nucleotides read TGCGCCAGCAGCCAAGATACCGGGTCAGGGGAAGACTATGGCTACACCTTC. V usage is TRBV4-1 and J usage is TRBJ1-2; D might be TRBD1 (6 bases). Germline CDR1 reads MGHRA; CDR2 reads YSYEKL. The CDR3 sequence is 17 residues long. The V and J ends lost 0 bases and 3 bases respectively, with 17 bases between them.